This is a list of T cell receptor beta chains from one sample in a study of T cell changes during pregnancy in multiple sclerosis. Libraries were prepared by immunoSEQ multiplex PCR; TCRdb keeps only in-frame clonotypes and omits some of them. The table lists fewer than 130,000 clones, approximately 93% of them singletons, with about 3.5% in the top ten. The sequenced sample was peripheral blood, obtained after pregnancy. These receptors were taken from a female donor with multiple sclerosis, enrolled in a pregnancy study. CDR3s leave out the opening cysteine and the closing phenylalanine or tryptophan.

J gene	V gene	CDR3 protein
TRBJ1-1	TRBV7-3	ASSLREGGGSEAF
TRBJ1-4	TRBV11-2	ASSFRRQSEKLF
TRBJ1-1	TRBV19	ASSTTANTEAF
TRBJ2-2	TRBV5-6	ASSLARDTFTGELF
TRBJ2-7	TRBV27	ASSRNRGKY
TRBJ1-2	TRBV9	ASSRPGGGHYGYT
TRBJ2-3	TRBV4-1	ASSQEPTDLRQNTQY
TRBJ2-1	TRBV9	ASSEGLAGDNEQF
TRBJ2-5	TRBV4-1	ASSQDGSGQETQY
TRBJ2-1	TRBV2	ASSEGLGKQF
TRBJ2-7	TRBV25-1	ASSDWGAYEQY
TRBJ2-1	TRBV5-8	ASSQTAGRLNNEQF
TRBJ1-3	TRBV12-5	ASGLGTNSGNTIY
TRBJ2-3	TRBV11-2	ASSLGRGSTDTQY